This TCR beta chain derives from a study of blood T cell repertoires in COVID-19. For the study at large: The study drew acute and convalescent COVID-19 samples from the United States, Italy and Spain.

How the authors handled the data: Scientists estimated how many nucleated cells there were by amplifying reference gene primers. Repertoires were generated with immunoSEQ multiplex PCR, while TCRdb's copy carries only in-frame clones and drops some. The DNA was the basis for D and trimming; V, J and clone size are from that table. Among about 200,000 clones listed, around four fifths were seen once. The CDR3 spans 14 residues. V was pared by 1 base and J by 5 bases, with 9 bases between. Germline CDR1 is SGHNT and CDR2 is YENEEA. V is TRBV11-3 and J is TRBJ1-5; D not resolved. The sequenced material came from peripheral blood. This clonotype originated in a woman between 40 and 50 years old with active or convalescent COVID-19. CDR3 residues: CASSLGAGDQPQHF. As DNA, the CDR3 is TGTGCCAGCAGCTTAGGGGCAGGCGATCAGCCCCAGCATTTT.